The next 21 T cell receptor beta chains were all read from a single sample in a study of blood T cell repertoires in COVID-19. Assay: immunoSEQ multiplex PCR; the TCRdb copy retains only in-frame clones and omits some. The sample lists approximately 200,000 clones, 86% seen once, with around 2.2% in the top ten. Material: peripheral blood. Receptor source: a woman aged 50 to 60 with acute or convalescent COVID-19.

The V call is TRBV7-6, the J call TRBJ2-5; TRBD1 matches at 9 bases. Germline V gives CDR1 SGHVS, CDR2 FNYEAQ. The CDR3 extends over 17 amino acids. V shed 1 base and J 4 bases; nucleotides not matched to a gene: 10. The CDR3 loop reads CASSLVLFLGQGETQYF. DNA of the CDR3: TGTGCCAGCAGCTTAGTGCTCTTCCTGGGACAGGGAGAGACCCAGTACTTC.

This clone was seen a few times. This rearrangement joins TRBV6-1 to TRBJ1-2; 8 positions agree with TRBD1. The V gene end was trimmed by 3 bases and the J gene end by 5 bases; junction bases not matched to a gene: 5. Germline assignment: CDR1 MNHNS and CDR2 SASEGT. There are 14 residues in the CDR3. CDR3 bases: TGTGCCAGCAGTGATTACAGGGGGGAGTATGGCTACACCTTC. Translated, it gives CASSDYRGEYGYTF.

The chain joins TRBV19 to TRBJ1-3; D not certain. The V end was cut by 5 bases, the J end by 0 bases, with 11 bases between. Per the germline V gene, CDR1 is LNHDA and CDR2 is SQIVND (reference sequence). The CDR3 spans 15 residues. In DNA form, the CDR3 reads TGTGCCAGTAGTCGTTATTCGAGCTCTGGAAACACCATATATTTT. It specifies CASSRYSSSGNTIYF.

The chain combines TRBV19 with TRBJ2-3; possibly TRBD1 for D (5 bases). V shed 0 bases and J shed 5 bases, with 12 bases lying between them. Germline CDR1 is LNHDA and CDR2 is SQIVND (reference sequence). This CDR3 has 15 residues. The CDR3 region is CASSIDMTDRDTQYF. The CDR3 nucleotides are TGTGCCAGTAGTATAGATATGACAGATAGAGATACGCAGTATTTT.

The chain is built from TRBV12-2 and TRBJ1-2; the D segment call TRBD1 is taken from the table without a DNA check. TRBV12-2 is recorded as a pseudogene. The CDR3 has 17 amino acids. This CDR3 reads CASRLSGARTPNYGYTF. The CDR3 DNA sequence: TGTGCAAGTCGCTTATCAGGGGCGCGGACCCCCAACTATGGCTACACCTTC.

V and J are TRBV6-5 and TRBJ1-2, with TRBD1 as a possible D gene (5 bases). The CDR3 spans 15 residues. The ends were cut back, 5 bases at V and 5 bases at J, with 18 bases in the middle. Germline V gene lookup returns CDR1 MNHEY and CDR2 SVGAGI. This chain's CDR3 is CASSPVGGKGYGYTF. The CDR3 coding sequence is TGTGCCAGCAGTCCAGTGGGGGGGAAGGGGTATGGCTACACCTTC.

In this sample, this clone turned up once. The CDR3 spells CAISVGGGYTF. DNA for the CDR3: TGTGCCATCAGTGTAGGGGGCGGCTACACCTTC. The chain joins TRBV10-3 to TRBJ1-2; 7 nucleotides align to TRBD1. V gave up 4 bases and J gave up 8 bases; unmatched junction bases: 1. Per the germline V gene, CDR1 is ENHRY and CDR2 is SYGVKD. This CDR3 comprises 11 residues.

The V gene is TRBV15, the J gene TRBJ2-3; maybe TRBD1 (5 bases). Germline V gives CDR1 LNHNV, CDR2 YYDKDF (reference sequence). Trimming cost V 4 bases and J 6 bases, with 11 bases left between them. There are 13 residues in the CDR3. The CDR3 loop is CATSTQGRDTQYF. CDR3 DNA: TGTGCCACCAGCACCCAGGGTAGGGATACGCAGTATTTT.

The chain joins TRBV30 to TRBJ2-3; TRBD2 is a possible D gene (5 bases). The germline V gene has CDR1 GTSNPN and CDR2 SVGIG (reference sequence). The CDR3 consists of 11 residues. V was shortened by 4 bases and J by 8 bases, with 10 bases between the two germline ends. The CDR3 spells CAWITSLTQYF. The DNA for the CDR3 is TGTGCCTGGATTACTAGTCTTACGCAGTATTTT.

The sample holds a few counts of this clone. V usage is TRBV10-3 and J usage is TRBJ2-1; 10 bases agree with TRBD2. Germline V CDR1 and CDR2: ENHRY, SYGVKD. J lost 7 bases, V lost 2 bases, and 5 bases had no gene match. This CDR3 has 15 residues. DNA of the CDR3: TGTGCCATCAGTGAGCAGTTACTAGCGGGAAATGAGCAGTTCTTC. Translating gives CAISEQLLAGNEQFF.

The chain uses TRBV9 and TRBJ1-6; D remains ambiguous. CDR3 size: 11 residues. V lost 4 bases and J 17 bases, leaving 13 bases between the germline ends. Per germline, CDR1 SGDLS and CDR2 YYNGEE. In nucleotides, the CDR3 is TGTGCCAGCAGCCCCCGAGGAAGAATCCACTTT. Residues: CASSPRGRIHF.

The V call is TRBV24-1, the J call TRBJ2-2; 8 bases align to TRBD2. V shed 9 bases and J 4 bases; nucleotides not matched to a gene: 3. CDR1 and CDR2 from the germline V gene are KGHDR and SFDVKD. This CDR3 has 13 residues. CDR3 sequence: CATQAGATGELFF. The DNA of the CDR3 is TGTGCCACCCAAGCGGGAGCCACCGGGGAGCTGTTTTTT.

This chain uses TRBV19 with TRBJ1-1; weak D call: TRBD1 (5 bases). Germline values: CDR1 LNHDA, CDR2 SQIVND (reference sequence). This CDR3 region has 13 residues. V gave up 5 bases and J gave up 4 bases, with 11 bases separating them. The CDR3 DNA follows: TGTGCCAGTAGTTTTAGGGGTGGCACTGAAGCTTTCTTT. This encodes CASSFRGGTEAFF.

The chain has TRBV10-3 and TRBJ2-3, with 7 bases fitting TRBD2. V trimming: 7 bases; J trimming: 0 bases; junction bases outside the gene matches: 4. Per the germline V gene, CDR1 is ENHRY and CDR2 is SYGVKD. This CDR3 spans 14 amino acids. CDR3: CAITREPSTDTQYF. CDR3 sequence (DNA): TGTGCCATCACGCGGGAGCCTAGCACAGATACGCAGTATTTT.

The chain's CDR3 is CASSQSPQDSNPEAFF. In DNA, the CDR3 is TGCGCCAGCAGTCAATCCCCCCAGGACAGTAACCCTGAAGCTTTCTTT. The rearrangement joins TRBV23-1 to TRBJ1-1; D possibly corresponds to TRBD1 (6 bases). TRBV23-1 is an ORF; its function is uncertain. V was cut by 0 bases and J by 6 bases, with 17 bases left in between. CDR3 length: 16 amino acids.

The chain employs TRBV19 and TRBJ2-7; D possibly corresponds to TRBD1 (6 bases). Per the germline V gene, CDR1 is LNHDA and CDR2 is SQIVND (reference sequence). Deletions cut 5 bases from V and 7 bases from J, with 24 bases between. The CDR3 length is 16 residues. The CDR3 loop is CASSGGLGGANREQYF. In DNA, the CDR3 is TGTGCCAGTAGTGGGGGCCTAGGTGGTGCGAATAGGGAGCAGTACTTC. The variable domain in full, completed from reference TRBV19 and TRBJ2-7, reads DGGITQSPKYLFRKEGQNVTLSCEQNLNHDAMYWYRQDPGQGLRLIYYSQIVNDFQKGDIAEGYSVSREKKESFPLTVTSAQKNPTAFYLCASSGGLGGANREQYFGPGTRLTVT.

V is TRBV5-4 and J is TRBJ1-4; a weak D match, TRBD1 (5 bases). The CDR3 has 14 residues. The V end lost 3 bases, the J end lost 8 bases, and 14 bases lay between the germline ends. CDR1 SGHNT and CDR2 YYREEE come from the germline V gene (reference sequence). In DNA form, the CDR3 reads TGTGCCAGCAGCTCGGTGGGGGAGGGAGAAAAACTGTTTTTT. Protein product: CASSSVGEGEKLFF.

V and J are TRBV5-6 and TRBJ1-2; D gene ambiguous. Germline V lookup: CDR1 SGHDT, CDR2 YYEEEE. With 0 bases removed from V and 8 bases from J, the gap between germline ends came to 11 bases. CDR3 size: 13 residues. The CDR3 region is CASSLVAVRGYTF. The CDR3 DNA is TGTGCCAGCAGCTTGGTGGCAGTTCGAGGCTACACCTTC.

V usage is TRBV29-1 and J usage is TRBJ2-5, with 8 nucleotides matching TRBD2. There are 13 residues in the CDR3. The ends lost 7 bases at V and 4 bases at J; junction bases unmatched: 8. CDR1 and CDR2 from the germline V gene are SQVTM and ANQGSEA. The CDR3 DNA reads TGCAGCGCCGACGGGGGGGGCCTAGAGACCCAGTACTTC. As protein: CSADGGGLETQYF.

The chain uses TRBV11-2 and TRBJ1-6; D ambiguous. The germline gives CDR1 SGHAT, CDR2 FQNNGV. Trimming took off 3 bases at V and 7 bases at J, with 7 bases between the two ends. This CDR3 contains 13 residues. The CDR3 spells CASSFARNSPLHF. The DNA of the CDR3 is TGTGCCAGCAGCTTTGCCAGAAATTCACCCCTCCACTTT.

This clone was detected only a few times. V usage is TRBV7-2 and J usage is TRBJ1-4; 9 positions match TRBD1. CDR3 length equals 18 residues. Germline V gene data show CDR1 as SGHTA and CDR2 as FQGNSA. The V gene end was trimmed by 5 bases and the J gene end by 8 bases; junction bases not matched to a gene: 18. This CDR3 reads CASSPHRVPTGGREKLFF. The CDR3 DNA follows: TGTGCCAGCAGCCCACATCGGGTCCCGACAGGGGGGCGAGAAAAACTGTTTTTT.